The clone carrying this T cell receptor (beta chain) showed up just once. V gave up 3 bases and J gave up 1 base, with 6 bases separating them. This CDR3 spans 13 amino acids. This entry belongs to a study of blood T cell repertoires in COVID-19. For the study at large: T cells, B-cell-depleted T cells, or PBMCs supplied cDNA or gDNA.

Per the study methods: Amplification of reference gene primers was used by the study to estimate nucleated cell counts. The data were produced by immunoSEQ multiplex PCR, yet TCRdb's version contains in-frame clones alone and is incomplete. The DNA gave D and trimming, while V, J and clone size come from that table. The sample carries 81,000 or so clones, approximately 89% recorded once. V usage is TRBV12-3 or TRBV12-4 and J usage is TRBJ1-1; no reliable D call. The source material was peripheral blood. The TCR sequence derives from a man between 65 and 85 years old with active or convalescent COVID-19. In DNA form, the CDR3 reads TGTGCCAGCAGTTTTATAGCGAACACTGAAGCTTTCTTT. Its protein product is CASSFIANTEAFF.